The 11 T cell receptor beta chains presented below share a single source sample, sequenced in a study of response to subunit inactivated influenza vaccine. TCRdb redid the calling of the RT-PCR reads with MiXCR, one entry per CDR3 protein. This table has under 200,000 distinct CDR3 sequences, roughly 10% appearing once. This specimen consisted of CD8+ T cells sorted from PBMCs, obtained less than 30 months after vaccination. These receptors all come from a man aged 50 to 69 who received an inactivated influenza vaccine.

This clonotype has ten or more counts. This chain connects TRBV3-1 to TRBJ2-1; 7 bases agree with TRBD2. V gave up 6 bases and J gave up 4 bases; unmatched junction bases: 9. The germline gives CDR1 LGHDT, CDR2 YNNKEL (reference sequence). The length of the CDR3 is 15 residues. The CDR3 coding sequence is TGTGCCAGCAGTGATACGGGGGGTCCATACAATGAGCAGTTCTTC. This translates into CASSDTGGPYNEQFF.

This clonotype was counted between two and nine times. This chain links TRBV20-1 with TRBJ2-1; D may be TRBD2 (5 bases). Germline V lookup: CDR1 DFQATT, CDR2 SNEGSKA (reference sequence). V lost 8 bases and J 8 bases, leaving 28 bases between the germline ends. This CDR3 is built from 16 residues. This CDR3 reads CSIQARQRQGLYEQFF. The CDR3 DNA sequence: TGCAGTATCCAAGCCCGCCAGCGGCAAGGGTTGTATGAGCAGTTCTTC.

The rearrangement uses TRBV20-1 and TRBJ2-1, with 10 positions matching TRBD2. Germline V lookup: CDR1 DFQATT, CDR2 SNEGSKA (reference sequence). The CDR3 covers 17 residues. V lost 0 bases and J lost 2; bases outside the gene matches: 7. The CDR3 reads CSARDLAGVSTYNEQFF. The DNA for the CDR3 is TGCAGTGCTAGAGACCTAGCGGGGGTGAGCACCTACAATGAGCAGTTCTTC.

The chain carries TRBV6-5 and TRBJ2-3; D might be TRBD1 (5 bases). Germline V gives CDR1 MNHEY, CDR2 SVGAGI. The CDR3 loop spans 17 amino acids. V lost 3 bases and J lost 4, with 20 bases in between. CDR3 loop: CASSYKSGMGHSDTQYF. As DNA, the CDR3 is TGTGCCAGCAGTTATAAGTCAGGGATGGGTCATTCAGATACGCAGTATTTT.

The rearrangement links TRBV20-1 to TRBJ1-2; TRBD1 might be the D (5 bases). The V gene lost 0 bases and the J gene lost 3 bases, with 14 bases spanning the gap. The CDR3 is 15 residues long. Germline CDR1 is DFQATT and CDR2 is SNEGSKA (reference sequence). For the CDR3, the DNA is TGCAGTGCTAGAGATATGAATAAAGGGGACTATGGCTACACCTTC. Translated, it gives CSARDMNKGDYGYTF.

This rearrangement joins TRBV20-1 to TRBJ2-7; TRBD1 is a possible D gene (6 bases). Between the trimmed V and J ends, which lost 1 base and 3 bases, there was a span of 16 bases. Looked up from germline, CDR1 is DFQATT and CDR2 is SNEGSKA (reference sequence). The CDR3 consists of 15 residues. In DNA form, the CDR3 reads TGCAGTGCTAGAGGTCCGGGACAACCTTTCTACGAGCAGTACTTC. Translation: CSARGPGQPFYEQYF.

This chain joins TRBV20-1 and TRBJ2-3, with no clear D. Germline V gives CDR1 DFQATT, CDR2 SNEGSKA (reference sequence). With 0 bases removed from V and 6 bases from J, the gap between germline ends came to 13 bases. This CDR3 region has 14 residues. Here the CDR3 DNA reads TGCAGTGCTAGAGAAGGTGGAACTGCGGATACGCAGTATTTT. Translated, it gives CSAREGGTADTQYF.

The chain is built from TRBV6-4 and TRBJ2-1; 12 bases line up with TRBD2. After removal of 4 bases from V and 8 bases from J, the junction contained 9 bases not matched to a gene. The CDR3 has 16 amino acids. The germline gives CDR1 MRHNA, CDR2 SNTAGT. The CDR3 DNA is TGTGCCAGCAGTGTATCCGGGACTAGCGGGTCCGATGAGCAGTTCTTC. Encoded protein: CASSVSGTSGSDEQFF.

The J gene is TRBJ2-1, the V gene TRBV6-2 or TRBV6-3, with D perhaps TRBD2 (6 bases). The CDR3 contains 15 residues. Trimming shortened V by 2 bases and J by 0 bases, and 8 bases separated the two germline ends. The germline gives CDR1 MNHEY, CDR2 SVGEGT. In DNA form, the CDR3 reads TGTGCCAGCAGTTACCCAGCGGGCTCCTACAATGAGCAGTTCTTC. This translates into CASSYPAGSYNEQFF.

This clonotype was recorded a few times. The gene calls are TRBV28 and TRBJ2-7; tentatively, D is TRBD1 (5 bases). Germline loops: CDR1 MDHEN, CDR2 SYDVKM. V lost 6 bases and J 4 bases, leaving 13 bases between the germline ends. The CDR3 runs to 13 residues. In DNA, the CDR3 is TGTGCCAGCAGGGGGTCAGGGTCTTACGAGCAGTACTTC. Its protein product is CASRGSGSYEQYF.

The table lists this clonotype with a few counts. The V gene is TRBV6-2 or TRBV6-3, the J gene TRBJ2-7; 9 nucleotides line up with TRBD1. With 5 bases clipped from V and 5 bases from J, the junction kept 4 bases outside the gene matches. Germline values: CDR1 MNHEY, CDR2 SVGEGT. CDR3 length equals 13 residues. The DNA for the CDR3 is TGTGCCAGCAGTACAGGGGGCTGGAACGAGCAGTACTTC. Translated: CASSTGGWNEQYF.